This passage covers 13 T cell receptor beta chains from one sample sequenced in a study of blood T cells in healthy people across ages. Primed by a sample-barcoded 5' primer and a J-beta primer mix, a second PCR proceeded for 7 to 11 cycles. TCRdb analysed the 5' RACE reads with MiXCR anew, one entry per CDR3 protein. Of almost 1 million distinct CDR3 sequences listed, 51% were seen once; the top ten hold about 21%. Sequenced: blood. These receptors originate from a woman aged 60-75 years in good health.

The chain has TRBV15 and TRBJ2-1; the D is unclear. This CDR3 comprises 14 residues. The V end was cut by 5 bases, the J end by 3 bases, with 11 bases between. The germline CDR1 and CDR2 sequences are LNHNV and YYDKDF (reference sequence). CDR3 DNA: TGTGCCACCAGCTATGGCACGGTCTACAATGAGCAGTTCTTC. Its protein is CATSYGTVYNEQFF.

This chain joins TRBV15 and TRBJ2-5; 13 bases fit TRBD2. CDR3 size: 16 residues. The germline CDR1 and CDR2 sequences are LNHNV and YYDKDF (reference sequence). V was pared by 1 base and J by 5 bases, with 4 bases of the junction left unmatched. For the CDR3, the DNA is TGTGCCACCAGCAGAGGACTAGCGGGAGGTGTGGAGACCCAGTACTTC. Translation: CATSRGLAGGVETQYF.

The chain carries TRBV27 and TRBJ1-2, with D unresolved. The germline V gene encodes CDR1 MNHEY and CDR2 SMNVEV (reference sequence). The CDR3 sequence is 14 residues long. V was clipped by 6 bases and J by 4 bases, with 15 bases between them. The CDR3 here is CASRPTSWGYGYTF. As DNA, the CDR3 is TGTGCCAGCAGGCCGACATCGTGGGGCTATGGCTACACCTTC.

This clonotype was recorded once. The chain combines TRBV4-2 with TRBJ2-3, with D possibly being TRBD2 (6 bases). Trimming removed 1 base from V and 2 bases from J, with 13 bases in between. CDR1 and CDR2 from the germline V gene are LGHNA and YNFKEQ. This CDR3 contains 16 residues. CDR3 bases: TGTGCCAGCAGCCAAGGCAGTGGGGGGTACACAGATACGCAGTATTTT. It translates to CASSQGSGGYTDTQYF.

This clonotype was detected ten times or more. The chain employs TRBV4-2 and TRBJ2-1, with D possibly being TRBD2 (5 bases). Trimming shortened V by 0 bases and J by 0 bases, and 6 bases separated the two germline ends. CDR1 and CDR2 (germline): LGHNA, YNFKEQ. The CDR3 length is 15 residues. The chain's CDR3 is CASSQDTSSYNEQFF. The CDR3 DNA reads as TGTGCCAGCAGCCAAGATACTAGCTCCTACAATGAGCAGTTCTTC.

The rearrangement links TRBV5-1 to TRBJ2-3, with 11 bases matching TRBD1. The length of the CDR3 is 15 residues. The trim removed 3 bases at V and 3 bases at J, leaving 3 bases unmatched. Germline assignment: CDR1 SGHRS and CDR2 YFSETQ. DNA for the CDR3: TGCGCCAGCAGCTGGGGGACAGGGGGGACAGATACGCAGTATTTT. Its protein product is CASSWGTGGTDTQYF.

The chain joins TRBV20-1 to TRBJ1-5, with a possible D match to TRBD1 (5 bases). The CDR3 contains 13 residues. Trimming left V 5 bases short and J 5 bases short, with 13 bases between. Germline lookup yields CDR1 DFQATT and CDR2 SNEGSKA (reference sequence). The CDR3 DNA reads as TGCAGTGCTCGACCGCCCAGGGATCAGCCCCAGCATTTT. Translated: CSARPPRDQPQHF.

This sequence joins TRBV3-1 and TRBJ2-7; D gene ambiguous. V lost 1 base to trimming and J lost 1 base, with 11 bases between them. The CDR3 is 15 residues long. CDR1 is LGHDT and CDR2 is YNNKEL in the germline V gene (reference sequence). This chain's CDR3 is CASSQVWSSSYEQYF. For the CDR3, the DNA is TGTGCCAGCAGCCAAGTCTGGAGCTCTTCCTACGAGCAGTACTTC.

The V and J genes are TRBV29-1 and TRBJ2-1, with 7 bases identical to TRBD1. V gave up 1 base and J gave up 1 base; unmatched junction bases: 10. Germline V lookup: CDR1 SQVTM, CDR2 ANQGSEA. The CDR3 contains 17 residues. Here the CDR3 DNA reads TGCAGCGTTGAAGGGTTTGACAGGGTGTTTTCCTACAATGAGCAGTTCTTC. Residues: CSVEGFDRVFSYNEQFF.

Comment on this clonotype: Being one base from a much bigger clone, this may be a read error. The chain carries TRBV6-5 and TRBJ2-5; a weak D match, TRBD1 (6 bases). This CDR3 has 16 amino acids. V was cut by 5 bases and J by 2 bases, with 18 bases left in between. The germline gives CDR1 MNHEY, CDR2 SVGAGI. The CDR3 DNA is TGTGCCAGCAGTCGACAGGTGAGGGTAGGGCAAGAGACCCAGTACTTC. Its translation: CASSRQVRVGQETQYF.

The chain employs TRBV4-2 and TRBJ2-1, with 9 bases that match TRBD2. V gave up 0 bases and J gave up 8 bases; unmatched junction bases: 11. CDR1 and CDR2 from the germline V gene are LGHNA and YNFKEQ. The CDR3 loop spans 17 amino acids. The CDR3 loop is CASSQDRGSGSFDEQFF. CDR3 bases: TGTGCCAGCAGCCAAGATCGAGGTAGCGGGAGCTTCGATGAGCAGTTCTTC.

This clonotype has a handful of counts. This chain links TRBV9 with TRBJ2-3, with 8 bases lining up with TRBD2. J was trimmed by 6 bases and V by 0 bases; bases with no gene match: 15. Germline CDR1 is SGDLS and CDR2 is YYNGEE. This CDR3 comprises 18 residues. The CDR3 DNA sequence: TGTGCCAGCAGCGTAGCTGTATTTTCTGCGGGAGGAAGCGATACGCAGTATTTT. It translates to CASSVAVFSAGGSDTQYF.

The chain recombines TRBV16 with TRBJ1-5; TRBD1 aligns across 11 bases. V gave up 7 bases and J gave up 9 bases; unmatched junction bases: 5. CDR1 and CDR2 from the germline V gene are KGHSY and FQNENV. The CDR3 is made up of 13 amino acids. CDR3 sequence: CASNRDRGVPQHF. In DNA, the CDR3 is TGTGCCAGCAACCGGGACAGGGGGGTGCCCCAGCATTTT.